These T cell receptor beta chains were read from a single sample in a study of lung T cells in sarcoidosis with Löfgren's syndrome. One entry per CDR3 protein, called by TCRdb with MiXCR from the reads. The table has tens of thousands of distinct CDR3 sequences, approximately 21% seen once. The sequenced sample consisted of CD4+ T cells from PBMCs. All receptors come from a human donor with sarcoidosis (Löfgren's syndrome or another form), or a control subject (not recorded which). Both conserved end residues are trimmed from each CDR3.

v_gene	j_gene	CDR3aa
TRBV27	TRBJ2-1	TSSLTRTMYDEQF
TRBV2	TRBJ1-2	ASSDRVTT
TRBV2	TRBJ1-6	ASSRSDGGNPPLH
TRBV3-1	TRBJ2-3	ASSQAGTQY
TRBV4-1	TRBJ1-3	ASSQGQETGNTIY
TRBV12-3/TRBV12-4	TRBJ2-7	ASTAHAGEQY
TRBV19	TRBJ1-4	ASSRAAAGNEKLF
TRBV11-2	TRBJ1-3	ASSSQQGAGNTIY
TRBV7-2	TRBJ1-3	ASSLGPPGVRSSGNTIY
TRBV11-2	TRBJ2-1	ASSLYVGPSEKQF
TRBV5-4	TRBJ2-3	ASSLASIRSTDTQY
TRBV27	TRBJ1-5	ASKRTGERNQPQH
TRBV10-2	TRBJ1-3	ASRSSGNTIY
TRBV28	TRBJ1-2	ASTSEGDGYT
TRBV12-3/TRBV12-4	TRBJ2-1	ASSLGRDFFGHEQF
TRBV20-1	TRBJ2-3	SASSGTRTDTQY
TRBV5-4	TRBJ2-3	ASSSGLAPDTQY
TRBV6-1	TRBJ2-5	ASKPDRGIETQY
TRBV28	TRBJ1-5	ASSFAGSAF
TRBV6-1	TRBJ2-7	ASSAHRDRGPYEQY
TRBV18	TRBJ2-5	ASSPPGGSGETQY
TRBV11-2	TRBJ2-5	ASSKGLAGVPSSQY
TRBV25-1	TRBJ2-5	ASSDVTGPETQY
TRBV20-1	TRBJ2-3	SAWETSTDTQY
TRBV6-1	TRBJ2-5	ASSKQASGVQTQY
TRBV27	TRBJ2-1	ASSLRRDKKYNEQF
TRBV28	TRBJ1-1	ASSFQGTEAF
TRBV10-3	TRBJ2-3	AIKSQGRLTDTQY
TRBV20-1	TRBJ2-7	SARDFQGASYEQY
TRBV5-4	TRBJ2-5	ASSLAPAQKETQY
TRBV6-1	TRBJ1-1	ASSSLQGGGTEAF
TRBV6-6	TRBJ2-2	ASSYGRFTGELF
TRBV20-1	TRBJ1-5	SATSTGLINQPQH
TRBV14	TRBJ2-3	ASSQDRRLAGIWADTQY
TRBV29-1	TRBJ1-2	SVNTVGGYT
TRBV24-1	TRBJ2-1	ATRGQCTDEQF
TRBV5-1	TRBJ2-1	ASSLGTADYNERF
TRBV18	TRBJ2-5	ASSPRLLVQQETQY
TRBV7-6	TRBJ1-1	ASSYTGTSTEAF
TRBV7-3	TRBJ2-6	ASSLGRISGANVLT
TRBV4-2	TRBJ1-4	ASSQTGYNEKLL
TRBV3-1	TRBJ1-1	ASSQAATMNTEAF
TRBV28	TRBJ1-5	ASSLLQGNQPQH
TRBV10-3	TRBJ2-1	AVLAEGSYNEQF
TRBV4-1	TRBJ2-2	ASSLELAGGWNTGELF
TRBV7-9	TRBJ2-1	ASSPSLRHEQF
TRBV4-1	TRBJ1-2	ASSRTSTGNYGYT
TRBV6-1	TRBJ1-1	ASSSLGQTEAF
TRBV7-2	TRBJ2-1	ASSFDRDNEQF
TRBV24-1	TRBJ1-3	ATREQGSDTIY
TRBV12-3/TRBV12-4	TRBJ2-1	ASSRPSIAYNEQF
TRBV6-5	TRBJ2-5	ASSLGGAQETQC
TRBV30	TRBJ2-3	AWGITRSTQY
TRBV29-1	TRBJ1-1	SVGATGGTEAF
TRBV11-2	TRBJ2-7	ASSLVQPRTYEQY
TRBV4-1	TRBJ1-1	ASSQLGRGSGNTEAF
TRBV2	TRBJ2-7	ASMEGESYEQY